These 30 T cell receptor beta chains share one sample of origin, sequenced in a study of T cell responses to AZD1222 COVID-19 vaccine. The repertoire was sequenced with immunoSEQ multiplex PCR; TCRdb's copy has only in-frame clones and lacks some. The sample holds around 160,000 clones, roughly 94% seen once. The sample here was peripheral blood, taken on day 0 of AZD1222 vaccination. Receptors originate from an adult in good health.

V gene TRBV5-1 combines with J gene TRBJ2-5, with D perhaps matching TRBD1 (7 bases). Germline values: CDR1 SGHRS, CDR2 YFSETQ. CDR3 size: 14 residues. Trimming removed 6 bases from V and 1 base from J, with 13 bases in between. DNA for the CDR3: TGCGCCAGCAATTTCCAGGGGGGCCAAGAGACCCAGTACTTC. Its protein is CASNFQGGQETQYF.

V usage is TRBV19 and J usage is TRBJ1-5; 7 nucleotides match TRBD1. In germline, CDR1 is LNHDA, CDR2 SQIVND (reference sequence). V was clipped by 1 base and J by 3 bases; unmatched bases: 6. The CDR3 runs to 16 residues. The chain's CDR3 is CASSIGDRAYNQPQHF. The CDR3 DNA reads TGTGCCAGTAGTATAGGAGACAGGGCCTACAATCAGCCCCAGCATTTT.

V usage is TRBV3-1 (or the pseudogene TRBV3-2) and J usage is TRBJ2-7; a possible D gene is TRBD1 (6 bases). V was cut by 4 bases and J by 6 bases, with 10 bases left in between. The CDR3 consists of 12 residues. Germline V gives CDR1 LGHDT, CDR2 YNNKEL (reference sequence). Here the CDR3 reads CASSPLGGEQYF. In DNA, the CDR3 is TGTGCCAGCAGCCCATTAGGGGGCGAGCAGTACTTC.

This sequence joins TRBV15 and TRBJ1-2, with D possibly TRBD1 on 5 matching bases. Germline V CDR1 and CDR2: LNHNV, YYDKDF (reference sequence). Between the trimmed V and J ends, which lost 1 base and 8 bases, there was a span of 14 bases. There are 14 residues in the CDR3. The CDR3 sequence is CATSRGTITGGYTF. CDR3 sequence (DNA): TGTGCCACCAGCAGAGGGACAATCACCGGGGGCTACACCTTC.

There are a few counts of this clone. The chain joins TRBV28 to TRBJ1-5, with 10 bases matching TRBD1. The CDR3 sequence is 18 residues long. Trimming took 5 bases from V and 0 from J; bases not matched to a gene: 10. Germline V gene sequence: CDR1 MDHEN, CDR2 SYDVKM. CDR3 amino acids: CASSPHWTGGYSNQPQHF. The CDR3 nucleotides are TGTGCCAGCAGTCCCCACTGGACAGGGGGGTATAGCAATCAGCCCCAGCATTTT.

The chain is built from TRBV11-1 and TRBJ2-7; possibly TRBD1 or TRBD2 for D (5 bases each). The V end lost 3 bases, the J end lost 5 bases, and 11 bases lay between the germline ends. CDR1 is SGHAT, CDR2 FQDESV, per germline (reference sequence). The CDR3 length is 13 residues. CDR3 coding DNA: TGTGCCAGCAGCTTTGTCAGGGAGAACGAGCAGTACTTC. This translates into CASSFVRENEQYF.

The chain links TRBV2 to TRBJ2-5, with 10 bases that match TRBD2. V shed 6 bases, J shed 1 base, and the junction held 5 bases outside the gene matches. CDR1 is SNHLY, CDR2 FYNNEI, per germline. There are 15 residues in the CDR3. CDR3 nucleotides: TGTGCCAGCAGGCCACTAGCGGGGTCCCAAGAGACCCAGTACTTC. Its protein is CASRPLAGSQETQYF.

This clone appeared once. V gene TRBV7-9 combines with J gene TRBJ2-2, with a tentative D call TRBD2 (5 bases). Trimming stripped 2 bases from V and 2 bases from J, with 15 bases between. CDR3 size: 17 residues. Germline loops: CDR1 SEHNR, CDR2 FQNEAQ (reference sequence). In DNA, the CDR3 is TGTGCCAGCAGCTTAACCGCCCAGACGGGAAACACCGGGGAGCTGTTTTTT. It specifies CASSLTAQTGNTGELFF.

The chain carries TRBV6-1 and TRBJ1-5, with D possibly matching TRBD1 (6 bases). Per the germline V gene, CDR1 is MNHNS and CDR2 is SASEGT. The V and J ends lost 0 bases and 4 bases respectively, with 16 bases between them. The CDR3 contains 17 residues. CDR3 DNA sequence: TGTGCCAGCAGTGAAGCGAAAGGTGGAACAGGGAATCAGCCCCAGCATTTT. Amino acids: CASSEAKGGTGNQPQHF.

The genes are TRBV7-4 and TRBJ1-2; D may be TRBD1 (5 bases). The V gene lost 2 bases and the J gene lost 4 bases, with 14 bases spanning the gap. CDR3 size: 15 residues. CDR1 is SGHVT and CDR2 is SQSDAQ in the germline V gene. CDR3 coding DNA: TGTGCCAGCAGCTTATCAGGGTTCTGGGCCTATGGCTACACCTTC. It is translated as CASSLSGFWAYGYTF.

The V and J genes are TRBV7-9 and TRBJ1-1; D might be TRBD1 (5 bases). The CDR3 runs to 12 residues. Trimming left V 2 bases short and J 8 bases short, with 9 bases between. Germline CDR1 SEHNR, CDR2 FQNEAQ (reference sequence). The CDR3 protein is CASSLNRDEAFF. The CDR3 bases are TGTGCCAGCAGCTTAAATAGGGACGAAGCTTTCTTT.

The chain carries TRBV21-1 and TRBJ1-6; the DNA was not used to check the table's D call, TRBD1. TRBV21-1 has pseudogene status. The CDR3 spans 15 residues. The CDR3 loop reads CASSGEGESNSPLHF. DNA for the CDR3: TGTGCCAGCAGCGGAGAGGGGGAGTCTAATTCACCCCTCCACTTT.

V and J are TRBV5-4 and TRBJ1-4, with a possible D match to TRBD1 (6 bases). The CDR3 is made up of 14 amino acids. CDR1 and CDR2 from the germline V gene are SGHNT and YYREEE (reference sequence). The germline V and J ends were trimmed by 4 bases and 4 bases, with 11 bases remaining between them. The CDR3: CASSPDRINEKLFF. The CDR3 DNA reads as TGTGCCAGCAGCCCGGACAGAATTAATGAAAAACTGTTTTTT.

The chain couples TRBV15 to TRBJ2-1; 13 bases fit TRBD2. The CDR3 totals 17 residues. Germline V CDR1 and CDR2: LNHNV, YYDKDF (reference sequence). V dropped 0 bases and J dropped 10; count of bases not matched to a gene: 9. The CDR3 loop is CATSRDGTSGRAREQFF. CDR3 in DNA: TGTGCCACCAGCAGAGATGGAACTAGCGGGAGGGCCAGGGAGCAGTTCTTC. Looking up the rest from reference TRBV15 and TRBJ2-1 gives the full variable domain: DAMVIQNPRYQVTQFGKPVTLSCSQTLNHNVMYWYQQKSSQAPKLLFHYYDKDFNNEADTPDNFQSRRPNTSFCFLDIRSPGLGDTAMYLCATSRDGTSGRAREQFFGPGTRLTVL.

J is TRBJ1-1 and V is TRBV7-9, with a weak D call TRBD1 (5 bases). This CDR3 comprises 13 residues. Germline lookup yields CDR1 SEHNR and CDR2 FQNEAQ (reference sequence). The V end lost 5 bases, the J end lost 3 bases, and 10 bases lay between the germline ends. CDR3 residues: CASSGGGYTEAFF. The CDR3 DNA reads as TGTGCCAGCAGCGGCGGGGGGTACACTGAAGCTTTCTTT.

The chain recombines TRBV19 with TRBJ1-1, with 10 positions matching TRBD1. V was pared by 4 bases and J by 2 bases, with 7 bases of the junction left unmatched. Germline values: CDR1 LNHDA, CDR2 SQIVND (reference sequence). The CDR3 has 16 residues. CDR3 nucleotides: TGTGCCAGTAGTACACCGAGGACAGGGGGAAACACTGAAGCTTTCTTT. This encodes CASSTPRTGGNTEAFF.

V usage is TRBV19 and J usage is TRBJ2-3; D remains unclear. The CDR3 is made up of 12 amino acids. CDR1 and CDR2 from the germline V gene are LNHDA and SQIVND (reference sequence). Trimming removed 3 bases from V and 5 bases from J, with 6 bases in between. The CDR3 sequence: CASSIDGDTQYF. For the CDR3, the DNA is TGTGCCAGTAGTATCGATGGAGATACGCAGTATTTT.

The chain recombines TRBV11-3 with TRBJ2-1; 7 nucleotides line up with TRBD2. The CDR3 has 15 amino acids. CDR1 is SGHNT and CDR2 is YENEEA in the germline V gene. The V gene end was trimmed by 1 base and the J gene end by 8 bases; junction bases not matched to a gene: 8. The CDR3 sequence is CASSLGAGEVYEQFF. The CDR3 nucleotides are TGTGCCAGCAGCTTAGGGGCGGGAGAAGTGTATGAGCAGTTCTTC. The complete variable domain, with remaining parts taken from reference TRBV11-3 and TRBJ2-1, reads EAGVVQSPRYKIIEKKQPVAFWCNPISGHNTLYWYLQNLGQGPELLIRYENEEAVDDSQLPKDRFSAERLKGVDSTLKIQPAELGDSAVYLCASSLGAGEVYEQFFGPGTRLTVL.

For the CDR3, the DNA is TGTGCCAGCAGTCCGATCGGAGGGAACAGGATTGGAAACACCATATATTTT. Translation: CASSPIGGNRIGNTIYF. This sequence joins TRBV25-1 and TRBJ1-3, with D perhaps matching TRBD1 (5 bases). The CDR3 extends over 17 amino acids. V was clipped by 5 bases and J by 3 bases, with 20 bases between them. Germline CDR1 MGHDK, CDR2 SYGVNS. Full variable domain (outside the CDR3, taken from reference TRBV25-1 and TRBJ1-3): EADIYQTPRYLVIGTGKKITLECSQTMGHDKMYWYQQDPGMELHLIHYSYGVNSTEKGDLSSESTVSRIRTEHFPLTLESARPSHTSQYLCASSPIGGNRIGNTIYFGEGSWLTVV.

The gene calls are TRBV28 and TRBJ1-2, with TRBD1 identical over 9 bases. The CDR3 has 14 residues. Per the germline V gene, CDR1 is MDHEN and CDR2 is SYDVKM. V lost 10 bases to trimming and J lost 8 bases; unmatched junction nucleotides: 14. CDR3 loop: CAILPPGQGWGYTF. The CDR3 nucleotides read TGTGCCATTTTACCTCCGGGACAGGGCTGGGGCTACACCTTC.

J is TRBJ1-2 and V is TRBV15; D may be TRBD1 (5 bases). Germline-derived CDR1 and CDR2 are LNHNV and YYDKDF (reference sequence). CDR3 length equals 12 residues. Between the trimmed V and J ends, which lost 6 bases and 7 bases, there was a span of 12 bases. DNA for the CDR3: TGTGCCACCAGACGATTTGGGGGTGGCTACACCTTC. It is translated as CATRRFGGGYTF. Based on the CDR3 plus reference TRBV15 and TRBJ1-2, the full variable domain is DAMVIQNPRYQVTQFGKPVTLSCSQTLNHNVMYWYQQKSSQAPKLLFHYYDKDFNNEADTPDNFQSRRPNTSFCFLDIRSPGLGDTAMYLCATRRFGGGYTFGSGTRLTVV.

This sequence joins TRBV3-1 (or the pseudogene TRBV3-2) and TRBJ2-1; the D gene is possibly TRBD2 (6 bases). Germline CDR1 is LGHDT and CDR2 is YNNKEL (reference sequence). V lost 3 bases and J 7 bases, leaving 16 bases between the germline ends. This CDR3 is 15 amino acids long. The DNA of the CDR3 is TGTGCCAGCAGCCATCTCCGGGAGCCCTTAAATGAGCAGTTCTTC. This codes for CASSHLREPLNEQFF.

The chain joins TRBV18 to TRBJ2-6; D remains unclear. The V end was cut by 4 bases, the J end by 0 bases, with 10 bases between. Germline V CDR1 and CDR2: KGHSH, LQKENI. The CDR3 is 16 residues long. The CDR3 DNA follows: TGTGCCAGCTCACGCACCGAGAGCTCTGGGGCCAACGTCCTGACTTTC. Protein product: CASSRTESSGANVLTF. Full variable domain (remainder filled in from reference TRBV18 and TRBJ2-6): NAGVMQNPRHLVRRRGQEARLRCSPMKGHSHVYWYRQLPEEGLKFMVYLQKENIIDESGMPKERFSAEFPKEGPSILRIQQVVRGDSAAYFCASSRTESSGANVLTFGAGSRLTVL.

The chain joins TRBV30 to TRBJ1-3; 7 bases match TRBD1. This CDR3 is built from 15 residues. Looked up from germline, CDR1 is GTSNPN and CDR2 is SVGIG (reference sequence). The ends lost 8 bases at V and 0 bases at J; junction bases unmatched: 10. The CDR3 loop is CARTSTGASGNTIYF. Written as DNA, the CDR3 is TGTGCCCGAACCTCAACAGGGGCCTCTGGAAACACCATATATTTT.

DNA of the CDR3: TGTGCCAGCAGGGGGGCTGGCCGAGGAAACACCATATATTTT. It translates to CASRGAGRGNTIYF. The V call is TRBV27, the J call TRBJ1-3; TRBD1 might be the D (6 bases). The CDR3 is made up of 14 amino acids. Per the germline V gene, CDR1 is MNHEY and CDR2 is SMNVEV (reference sequence). Trimming took 6 bases from V and 4 from J, leaving 13 bases between them.

The V gene is TRBV19, the J gene TRBJ2-4; TRBD2 matches at 10 bases. Germline V lookup: CDR1 LNHDA, CDR2 SQIVND (reference sequence). The length of the CDR3 is 17 residues. With 6 bases clipped from V and 8 bases from J, the junction kept 16 bases outside the gene matches. The DNA for the CDR3 is TGTGCCAGTAGGGCCTACCTCGGAAGCGGGAGGGGGGACATTCAGTACTTC. The encoded protein is CASRAYLGSGRGDIQYF.

The chain joins TRBV3-1 (or the pseudogene TRBV3-2) to TRBJ1-2; D is perhaps TRBD1 (5 bases). This CDR3 spans 18 amino acids. Trimming stripped 4 bases from V and 3 bases from J, with 24 bases between. Germline CDR1 is LGHDT and CDR2 is YNNKEL (reference sequence). The CDR3 region is CASSLFSGGWAGDYGYTF. The CDR3, as DNA: TGTGCCAGCAGCCTCTTCTCGGGGGGATGGGCTGGCGACTATGGCTACACCTTC.

CDR3 in DNA: TGTGCCAGCGGGAGCAGCGGCACCGGGGAGCTGTTTTTT. Translating gives CASGSSGTGELFF. The chain joins TRBV7-9 to TRBJ2-2; TRBD2 might be the D (5 bases). Trimming took off 8 bases at V and 4 bases at J, with 11 bases between the two ends. This CDR3 is 13 amino acids long. Germline V lookup: CDR1 SEHNR, CDR2 FQNEAQ (reference sequence).

Only one count was recorded for this clone. The V gene is TRBV24-1, the J gene TRBJ2-7, with 7 bases fitting TRBD2. Germline trimming cut 9 bases from V and 10 bases from J; bases unmatched to any gene: 11. CDR3 size: 12 residues. Germline V gene lookup returns CDR1 KGHDR and CDR2 SFDVKD. The CDR3, as DNA: TGTGCCACCCGAGGCAGGGAGGGGTCCCAGTACTTC. Encoded protein: CATRGREGSQYF.

Here the CDR3 reads CASSISGTGVVNEQFF. CDR3 bases: TGTGCCAGCAGCATTTCCGGGACAGGGGTGGTCAATGAGCAGTTCTTC. The chain employs TRBV5-5 and TRBJ2-1; 10 bases are a match to TRBD1. This CDR3 is 16 amino acids long. Trimming removed 4 bases from V and 6 bases from J; junction bases left unmatched: 10. Germline values: CDR1 SGHKS, CDR2 YYEKEE (reference sequence).